What follows are 8 T cell receptor beta chains derived from one specimen sequenced in a study of blood T cell repertoires in COVID-19. Using immunoSEQ multiplex PCR, the repertoire was profiled, and TCRdb retains in-frame clones only, with some absent. Here the sample spans hundreds of thousands of clones, 75% to 90% being singletons. The sample taken for sequencing was peripheral blood. All receptors come from a woman in her 30s with active or convalescent COVID-19.

The chain employs TRBV6-5 and TRBJ2-7; TRBD1 matches at 11 bases. The CDR3 loop spans 15 amino acids. Germline V gene lookup returns CDR1 MNHEY and CDR2 SVGAGI. The trim removed 11 bases at V and 0 bases at J, leaving 9 bases unmatched. The CDR3 is CAGDRGTGGSYEQYF. The DNA of the CDR3 is TGTGCCGGAGATAGGGGGACAGGGGGCTCCTACGAGCAGTACTTC.

This chain links TRBV25-1 with TRBJ1-2, with 7 bases fitting TRBD1. Germline trimming cut 3 bases from V and 6 bases from J; bases unmatched to any gene: 7. Germline V gene data show CDR1 as MGHDK and CDR2 as SYGVNS. This CDR3 has 14 amino acids. CDR3 DNA: TGTGCCAGCAGTGACCCAAGGGGGCTGGATGGCTACACCTTC. Translated: CASSDPRGLDGYTF.

The chain has TRBV6-5 and TRBJ1-6; a weak D match, TRBD1 (5 bases). This CDR3 contains 16 residues. The ends were cut back, 3 bases at V and 6 bases at J, with 15 bases in the middle. Germline V gives CDR1 MNHEY, CDR2 SVGAGI. As DNA, the CDR3 is TGTGCCAGCAGTTATAAGGGGTGGGTCGGTAATTCACCCCTCCACTTT. This translates into CASSYKGWVGNSPLHF.

In DNA, the CDR3 is TGTGCCAGCGGTACGGGGGGCGGGTACGAGCAGTACTTC. As protein: CASGTGGGYEQYF. This sequence joins TRBV27 and TRBJ2-7, with D possibly TRBD2 on 7 matching bases. There are 13 residues in the CDR3. Germline V lookup: CDR1 MNHEY, CDR2 SMNVEV (reference sequence). V gave up 8 bases and J gave up 4 bases, with 15 bases separating them.

The gene calls are TRBV9 and TRBJ2-6; 12 bases are shared with TRBD2. CDR1 and CDR2 (germline): SGDLS, YYNGEE. V lost 2 bases to trimming and J lost 0 bases; unmatched junction nucleotides: 15. The CDR3 has 22 residues. For the CDR3, the DNA is TGTGCCAGCAGCGTCGACGATACGGGACTAGCGGGCGCTAGCTCTGGGGCCAACGTCCTGACTTTC. It is translated as CASSVDDTGLAGASSGANVLTF.

This chain uses TRBV4-1 with TRBJ1-2; the match to TRBD1 covers 7 bases. The V and J ends lost 2 bases and 4 bases, in that order; junction bases with no gene match: 10. The CDR3 has 16 residues. Germline V gene data show CDR1 as MGHRA and CDR2 as YSYEKL. The CDR3 protein is CASSQSTGLASYGYTF. In DNA, the CDR3 is TGCGCCAGCAGCCAATCGACAGGGCTGGCCAGCTATGGCTACACCTTC.

The CDR3 protein is CASSLGRGGGNTEAFF. CDR3 coding DNA: TGTGCCAGCAGCTTAGGCAGGGGCGGGGGCAACACTGAAGCTTTCTTT. The chain joins TRBV7-9 to TRBJ1-1; TRBD1 is a possible D gene (6 bases). Germline V gene sequence: CDR1 SEHNR, CDR2 FQNEAQ (reference sequence). CDR3 length: 16 amino acids. V lost 1 base to trimming and J lost 2 bases, with 14 bases between them.

In nucleotides, the CDR3 is TGTGCCAGCAGCTTGACGCTCGACAGGACAGATACGCAGTATTTT. Amino acids: CASSLTLDRTDTQYF. This chain connects TRBV5-4 to TRBJ2-3, with D tentatively TRBD1 (6 bases). With 1 base removed from V and 3 bases from J, the gap between germline ends came to 12 bases. Germline values: CDR1 SGHNT, CDR2 YYREEE (reference sequence). This CDR3 comprises 15 residues.